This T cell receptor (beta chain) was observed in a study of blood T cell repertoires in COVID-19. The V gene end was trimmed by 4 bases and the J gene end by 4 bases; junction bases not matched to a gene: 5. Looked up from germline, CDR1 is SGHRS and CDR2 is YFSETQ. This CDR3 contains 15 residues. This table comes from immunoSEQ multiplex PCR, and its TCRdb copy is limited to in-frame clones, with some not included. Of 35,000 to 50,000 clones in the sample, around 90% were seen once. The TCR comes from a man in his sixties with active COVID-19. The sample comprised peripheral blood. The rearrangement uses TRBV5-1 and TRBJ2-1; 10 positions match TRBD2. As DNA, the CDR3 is TGCGCCAGCAGCACCGGGACTAGCGAATACAATGAGCAGTTCTTC. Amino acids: CASSTGTSEYNEQFF.